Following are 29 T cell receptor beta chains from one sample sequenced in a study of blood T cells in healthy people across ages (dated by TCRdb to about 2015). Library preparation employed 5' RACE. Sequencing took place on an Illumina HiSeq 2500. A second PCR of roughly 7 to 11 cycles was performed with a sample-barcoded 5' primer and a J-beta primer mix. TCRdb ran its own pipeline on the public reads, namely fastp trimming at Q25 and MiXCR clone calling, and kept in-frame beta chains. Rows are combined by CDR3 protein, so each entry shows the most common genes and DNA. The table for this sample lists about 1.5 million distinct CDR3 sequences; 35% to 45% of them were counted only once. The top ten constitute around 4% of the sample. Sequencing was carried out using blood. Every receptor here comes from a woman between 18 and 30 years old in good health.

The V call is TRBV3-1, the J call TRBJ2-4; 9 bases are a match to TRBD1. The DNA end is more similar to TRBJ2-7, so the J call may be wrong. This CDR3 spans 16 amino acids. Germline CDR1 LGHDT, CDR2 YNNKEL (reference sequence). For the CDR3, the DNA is TGTGCCAGCAGCCAAGATGGGAACAGGGGGCTCTACGAGCAGTACTTC. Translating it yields CASSQDGNRGLYEQYF.

The CDR3 sequence: CSARAPSGGGDTQYF. The CDR3 DNA follows: TGCAGTGCTAGAGCCCCTAGCGGGGGCGGGGATACGCAGTATTTT. The genes are TRBV20-1 and TRBJ2-3, with TRBD2 identical over 10 bases. The CDR3 has 15 amino acids. Germline V gene data show CDR1 as DFQATT and CDR2 as SNEGSKA (reference sequence). The V and J ends lost 1 base and 6 bases, in that order; junction bases with no gene match: 7.

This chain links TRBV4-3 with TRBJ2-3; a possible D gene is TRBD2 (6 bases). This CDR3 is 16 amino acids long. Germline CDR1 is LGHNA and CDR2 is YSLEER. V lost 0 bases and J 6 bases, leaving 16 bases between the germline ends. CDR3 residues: CASSQERAGFSDTQYF. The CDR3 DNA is TGCGCCAGCAGCCAAGAGAGGGCGGGATTTTCGGATACGCAGTATTTT.

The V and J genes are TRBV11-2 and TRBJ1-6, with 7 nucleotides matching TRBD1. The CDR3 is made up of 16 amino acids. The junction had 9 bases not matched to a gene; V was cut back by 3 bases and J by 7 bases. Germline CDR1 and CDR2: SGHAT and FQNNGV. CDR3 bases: TGTGCCAGCAGCTTCCTGACAGGGCCTCTCAATTCACCCCTCCACTTT. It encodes CASSFLTGPLNSPLHF.

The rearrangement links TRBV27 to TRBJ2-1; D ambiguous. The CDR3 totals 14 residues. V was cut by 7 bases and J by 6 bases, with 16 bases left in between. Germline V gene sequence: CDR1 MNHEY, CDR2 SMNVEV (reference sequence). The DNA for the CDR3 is TGTGCCAGCACCAAACAGCGTTCCGGCAATGAGCAGTTCTTC. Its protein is CASTKQRSGNEQFF.

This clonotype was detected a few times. CDR3 amino acids: CASSQYFRGQGDTQYF. CDR3 DNA sequence: TGCGCCAGCAGCCAGTATTTCAGGGGGCAGGGAGATACGCAGTATTTT. The rearrangement joins TRBV4-3 to TRBJ2-3, with 8 positions matching TRBD1. CDR1 LGHNA and CDR2 YSLEER come from the germline V gene. The CDR3 contains 16 residues. V lost 3 bases to trimming and J lost 5 bases; unmatched junction nucleotides: 10.

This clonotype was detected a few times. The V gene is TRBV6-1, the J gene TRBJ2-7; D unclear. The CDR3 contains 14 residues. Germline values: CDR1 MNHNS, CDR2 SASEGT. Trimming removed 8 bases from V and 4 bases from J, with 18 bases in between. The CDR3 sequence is CASSVKGSDYEQYF. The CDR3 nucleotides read TGTGCCAGCTCCGTCAAGGGTTCGGATTACGAGCAGTACTTC.

The DNA for the CDR3 is TGTGCCAGCAAGGAGGACAGGGTCAATCAGCCCCAGCATTTT. The encoded protein is CASKEDRVNQPQHF. J is TRBJ1-5 and V is TRBV2, with TRBD1 matching over 8 bases. Germline-derived CDR1 and CDR2 are SNHLY and FYNNEI. This CDR3 has 14 residues. V dropped 7 bases and J dropped 3; count of bases not matched to a gene: 5.

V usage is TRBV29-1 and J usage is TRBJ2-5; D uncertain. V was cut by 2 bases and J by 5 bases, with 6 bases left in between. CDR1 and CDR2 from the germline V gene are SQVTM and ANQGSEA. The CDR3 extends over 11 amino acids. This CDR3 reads CSVEWLETQYF. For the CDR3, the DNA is TGCAGCGTTGAATGGTTGGAGACCCAGTACTTC.

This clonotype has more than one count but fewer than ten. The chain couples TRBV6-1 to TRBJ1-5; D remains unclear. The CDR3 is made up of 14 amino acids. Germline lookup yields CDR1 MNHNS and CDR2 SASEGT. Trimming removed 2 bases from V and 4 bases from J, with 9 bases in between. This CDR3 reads CASSENGRNQPQHF. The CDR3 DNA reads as TGTGCCAGCAGTGAAAATGGTAGGAATCAGCCCCAGCATTTT.

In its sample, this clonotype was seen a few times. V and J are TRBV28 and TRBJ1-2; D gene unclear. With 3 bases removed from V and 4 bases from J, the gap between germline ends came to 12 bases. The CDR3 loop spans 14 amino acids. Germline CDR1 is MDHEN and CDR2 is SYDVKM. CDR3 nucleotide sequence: TGTGCCAGCAGTTTGGCCTCAGTTCTCTATGGCTACACCTTC. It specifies CASSLASVLYGYTF.

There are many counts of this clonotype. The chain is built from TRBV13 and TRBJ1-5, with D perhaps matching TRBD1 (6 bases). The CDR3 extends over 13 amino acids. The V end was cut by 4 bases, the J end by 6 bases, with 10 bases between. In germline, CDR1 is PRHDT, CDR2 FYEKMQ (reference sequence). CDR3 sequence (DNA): TGTGCCAGCAGCTCAACAGGGAGTCAGCCCCAGCATTTT. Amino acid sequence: CASSSTGSQPQHF.

CDR3 sequence: CASRDRKYNEQFF. CDR3 sequence (DNA): TGTGCCAGCCGGGACAGGAAATACAATGAGCAGTTCTTC. The rearrangement uses TRBV13 and TRBJ2-1, with 8 positions matching TRBD1. In germline, CDR1 is PRHDT, CDR2 FYEKMQ (reference sequence). After removal of 8 bases from V and 4 bases from J, the junction contained 4 bases not matched to a gene. This CDR3 has 13 residues.

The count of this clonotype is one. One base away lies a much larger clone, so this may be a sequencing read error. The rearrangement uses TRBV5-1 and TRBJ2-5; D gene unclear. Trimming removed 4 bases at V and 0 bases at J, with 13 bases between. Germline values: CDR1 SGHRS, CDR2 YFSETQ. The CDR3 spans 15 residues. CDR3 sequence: CASSVELTYQETQYF. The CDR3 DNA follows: TGCGCCAGCAGCGTAGAACTAACGTACCAAGAGACCCAGTACTTC.

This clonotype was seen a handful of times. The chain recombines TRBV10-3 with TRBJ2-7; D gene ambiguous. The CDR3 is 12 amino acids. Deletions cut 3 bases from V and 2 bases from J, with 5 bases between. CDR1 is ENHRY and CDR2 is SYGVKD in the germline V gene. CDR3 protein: CAISDDTYEQYF. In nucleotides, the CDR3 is TGTGCCATCAGTGACGACACCTACGAGCAGTACTTC.

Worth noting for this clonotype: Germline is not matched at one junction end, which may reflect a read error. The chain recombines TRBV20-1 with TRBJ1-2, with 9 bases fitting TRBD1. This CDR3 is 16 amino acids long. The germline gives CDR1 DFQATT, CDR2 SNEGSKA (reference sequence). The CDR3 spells CSTRTRGQGRHYGYTF. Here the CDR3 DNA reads TGCAGTACTAGAACCCGAGGACAGGGGCGGCACTATGGCTACACCTTC.

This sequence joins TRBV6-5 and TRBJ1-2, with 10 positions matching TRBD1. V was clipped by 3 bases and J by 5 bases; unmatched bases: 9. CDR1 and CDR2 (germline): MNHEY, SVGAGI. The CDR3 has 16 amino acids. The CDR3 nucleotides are TGTGCCAGCAGTTATGGACGGACAGGGGGAGGTTATGGCTACACCTTC. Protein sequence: CASSYGRTGGGYGYTF.

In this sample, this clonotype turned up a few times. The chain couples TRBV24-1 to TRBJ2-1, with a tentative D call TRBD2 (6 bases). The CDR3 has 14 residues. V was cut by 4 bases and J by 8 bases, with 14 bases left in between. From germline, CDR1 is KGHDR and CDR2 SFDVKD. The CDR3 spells CATSDPITGDEQFF. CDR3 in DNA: TGTGCCACCAGTGACCCTATAACGGGGGATGAGCAGTTCTTC.

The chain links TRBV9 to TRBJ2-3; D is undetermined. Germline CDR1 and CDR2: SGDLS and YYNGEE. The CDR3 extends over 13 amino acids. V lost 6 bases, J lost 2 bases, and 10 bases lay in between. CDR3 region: CASTPGYTDTQYF. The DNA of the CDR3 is TGTGCCAGCACCCCGGGTTACACAGATACGCAGTATTTT.

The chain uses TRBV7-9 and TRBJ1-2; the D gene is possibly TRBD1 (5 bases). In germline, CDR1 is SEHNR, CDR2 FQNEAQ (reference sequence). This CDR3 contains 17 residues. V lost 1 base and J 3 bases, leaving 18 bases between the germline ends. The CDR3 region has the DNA TGTGCCAGCAGCTTAGGAAGCTTTACCGGGACTTACTATGGCTACACCTTC. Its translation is CASSLGSFTGTYYGYTF. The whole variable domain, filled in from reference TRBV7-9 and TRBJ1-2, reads DTGVSQNPRHKITKRGQNVTFRCDPISEHNRLYWYRQTLGQGPEFLTYFQNEAQLEKSRLLSDRFSAERPKGSFSTLEIQRTEQGDSAMYLCASSLGSFTGTYYGYTFGSGTRLTVV.

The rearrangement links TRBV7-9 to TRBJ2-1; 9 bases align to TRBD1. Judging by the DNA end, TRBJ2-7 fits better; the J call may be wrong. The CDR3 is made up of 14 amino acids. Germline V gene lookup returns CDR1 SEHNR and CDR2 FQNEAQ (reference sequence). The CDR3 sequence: CAEGQGRSYNEQYF. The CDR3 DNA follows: TGTGCCGAAGGACAGGGGAGGTCCTACAATGAGCAGTACTTC.

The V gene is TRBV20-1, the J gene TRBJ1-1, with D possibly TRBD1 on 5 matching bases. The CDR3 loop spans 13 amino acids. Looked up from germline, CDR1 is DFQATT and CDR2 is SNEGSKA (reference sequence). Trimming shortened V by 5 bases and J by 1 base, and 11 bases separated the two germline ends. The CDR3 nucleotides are TGCAGTGCTCCGGACGGGGGGAACACTGAAGCTTTCTTT. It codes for CSAPDGGNTEAFF.

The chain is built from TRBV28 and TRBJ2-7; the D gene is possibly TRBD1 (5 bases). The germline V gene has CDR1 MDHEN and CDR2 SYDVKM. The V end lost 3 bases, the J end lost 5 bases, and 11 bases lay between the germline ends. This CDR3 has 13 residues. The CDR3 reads CASSLAGLNEQYF. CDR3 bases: TGTGCCAGCAGTTTGGCAGGGCTCAACGAGCAGTACTTC.

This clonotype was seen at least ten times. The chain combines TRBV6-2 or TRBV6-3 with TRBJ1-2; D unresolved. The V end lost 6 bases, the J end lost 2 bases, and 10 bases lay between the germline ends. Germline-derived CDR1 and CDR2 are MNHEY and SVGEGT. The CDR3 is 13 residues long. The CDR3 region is CASSLDGNYGYTF. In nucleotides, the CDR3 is TGTGCCAGCAGCTTAGACGGGAACTATGGCTACACCTTC.

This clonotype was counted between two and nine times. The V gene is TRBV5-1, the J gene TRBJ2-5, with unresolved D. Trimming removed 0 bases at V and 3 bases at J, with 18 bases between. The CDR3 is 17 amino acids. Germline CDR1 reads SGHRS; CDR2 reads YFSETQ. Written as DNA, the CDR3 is TGCGCCAGCAGCTTGGCCTCAACCTCACTTGGGGAAGAGACCCAGTACTTC. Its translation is CASSLASTSLGEETQYF.

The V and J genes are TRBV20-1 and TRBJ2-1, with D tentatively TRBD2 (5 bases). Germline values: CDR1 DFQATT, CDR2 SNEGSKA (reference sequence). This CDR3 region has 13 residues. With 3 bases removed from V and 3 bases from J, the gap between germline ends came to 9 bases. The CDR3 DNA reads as TGCAGTGCTAGGAAGACTATCTACAATGAGCAGTTCTTC. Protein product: CSARKTIYNEQFF.

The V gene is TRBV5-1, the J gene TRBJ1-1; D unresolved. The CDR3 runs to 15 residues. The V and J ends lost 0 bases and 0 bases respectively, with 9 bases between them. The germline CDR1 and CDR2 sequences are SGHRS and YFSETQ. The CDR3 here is CASSLGVGLNTEAFF. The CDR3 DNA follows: TGCGCCAGCAGCTTGGGTGTCGGCCTGAACACTGAAGCTTTCTTT. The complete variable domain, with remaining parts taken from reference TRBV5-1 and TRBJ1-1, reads KAGVTQTPRYLIKTRGQQVTLSCSPISGHRSVSWYQQTPGQGLQFLFEYFSETQRNKGNFPGRFSGRQFSNSRSEMNVSTLELGDSALYLCASSLGVGLNTEAFFGQGTRLTVV.

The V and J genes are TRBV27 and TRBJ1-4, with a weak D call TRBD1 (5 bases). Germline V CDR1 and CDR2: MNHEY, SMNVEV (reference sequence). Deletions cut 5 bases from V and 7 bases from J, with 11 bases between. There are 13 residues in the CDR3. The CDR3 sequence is CASSDGTVEKLFF. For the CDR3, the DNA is TGTGCCAGCAGTGACGGGACCGTTGAAAAACTGTTTTTT.

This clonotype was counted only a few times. In nucleotides, the CDR3 is TGTGCTAGTGGTTCAGGACAGGGACGCCTCACAGATACGCAGTATTTT. Translating gives CASGSGQGRLTDTQYF. The rearrangement links TRBV12-5 to TRBJ2-3; TRBD1 matches at 8 bases. Trimming took 4 bases from V and 2 from J; bases not matched to a gene: 8. Germline V gene lookup returns CDR1 LGHNT and CDR2 FRNRAP. The CDR3 has 16 amino acids.